Following are 5 T cell receptor beta chains from one sample sequenced in a study of T-cell memory formation after mild COVID-19. TCRdb used MiXCR to reprocess the 5' RACE reads, holding one entry per CDR3 protein. The table has 250,000 to 400,000 distinct CDR3 sequences, 14% seen once. The sample was PBMCs or a T cell subset sorted from them (not recorded which). These receptors originate from a man in his late teens or twenties who had mild COVID-19 (a few samples of this study predate the infection). Cell type and time point are not known.

This clonotype was picked up a small number of times. The rearrangement joins TRBV7-9 to TRBJ2-3; tentative D call: TRBD2 (5 bases). This CDR3 comprises 16 residues. The V end was cut by 1 base, the J end by 2 bases, with 13 bases between. Germline values: CDR1 SEHNR, CDR2 FQNEAQ (reference sequence). CDR3 coding DNA: TGTGCCAGCAGCTTAGGGACCGTTGGACTCACAGATACGCAGTATTTT. Translating it yields CASSLGTVGLTDTQYF.

The table lists this clonotype with a few counts. The chain has TRBV12-3 or TRBV12-4 and TRBJ1-1, with a weak D call TRBD1 (6 bases). Trimming took off 0 bases at V and 0 bases at J, with 23 bases between the two ends. The CDR3 runs 20 residues. The CDR3 loop is CASSLAPEQGFRALNTEAFF. DNA for the CDR3: TGTGCCAGCAGTTTAGCTCCCGAACAGGGTTTCCGTGCGTTGAACACTGAAGCTTTCTTT.

The chain recombines TRBV5-4 with TRBJ1-5, with 8 bases identical to TRBD1. Germline V gene lookup returns CDR1 SGHNT and CDR2 YYREEE (reference sequence). The CDR3 length is 17 residues. J was trimmed by 1 base and V by 2 bases; bases with no gene match: 8. This CDR3 is CASSFQDRADSNQPQHF. The CDR3, as DNA: TGTGCCAGCAGCTTTCAGGACAGGGCGGACAGCAATCAGCCCCAGCATTTT.

The chain is built from TRBV7-9 and TRBJ2-1; TRBD1 agrees at 12 bases. After removal of 1 base from V and 9 bases from J, the junction contained 4 bases not matched to a gene. Germline assignment: CDR1 SEHNR and CDR2 FQNEAQ (reference sequence). The CDR3 is 15 residues long. The CDR3 loop reads CASSLGDRGHGEQFF. CDR3 DNA sequence: TGTGCCAGCAGCTTAGGGGACAGGGGGCATGGTGAGCAGTTCTTC.

The chain joins TRBV7-2 to TRBJ1-2; no firm D call. V dropped 5 bases and J dropped 2 bases, with 12 bases sitting between them. The CDR3 is 14 amino acids. In germline, CDR1 is SGHTA, CDR2 FQGNSA. The CDR3 nucleotides are TGTGCCAGCAGCCGGCTCCCGTCCAACTATGGCTACACCTTC. It is translated as CASSRLPSNYGYTF.